The rows below give T cell receptor beta chains drawn from one sample of a study of cytomegalovirus exposure and HLA in healthy donors. Libraries were prepared by immunoSEQ multiplex PCR; TCRdb keeps only in-frame clonotypes and omits some of them. This table holds over 75,000 clones, around 76% found once. Specimen: PBMCs. The source is a middle-aged man in good health and CMV-seropositive. The CDR3 runs from the conserved cysteine through the conserved F or W. A D gene is named only where the DNA matches it firmly. A row's size may be missing; if present it is once, few, many or a size class.

>-|TRBV4-1|-|TRBJ2-7
CASSQDWAPPYEQYF
TGCGCCAGCAGCCAAGATTGGGCGCCACCCTACGAGCAGTACTTC
>-|TRBV19|-|TRBJ2-1
CASSTRQYNEQFF
TGTGCCAGTAGTACTAGACAGTACAATGAGCAGTTCTTC
>TRBD1|TRBV11-2|-|TRBJ1-1
CASSLAAGGSSTEAFF
TGTGCCAGCAGCTTAGCGGCAGGGGGCTCCTCCACTGAAGCTTTCTTT
>-|TRBV7-9|-|TRBJ1-4
CASSLSGAMEKLFF
TGTGCCAGCAGCTTATCAGGGGCCATGGAAAAACTGTTTTTT
>TRBD2|TRBV7-2|-|TRBJ2-2
CASSPTGLAATGELFF
TGTGCCAGCAGCCCTACGGGACTAGCCGCCACCGGGGAGCTGTTTTTT
>TRBD2|TRBV5-4|few|TRBJ2-5
CASSFRTSGGETQYF
TGTGCCAGCAGCTTCCGGACTAGCGGGGGTGAGACCCAGTACTTC
>-|TRBV28|-|TRBJ1-5
CASRKTGYSNQPQHF
TGTGCCAGCAGAAAGACAGGCTATAGCAATCAGCCCCAGCATTTT
>-|TRBV7-2|-|TRBJ1-1
CASSFQSNTEAFF
TGTGCCAGCAGCTTTCAATCGAACACTGAAGCTTTCTTT
>TRBD2|TRBV10-1|-|TRBJ2-3
CASGLAGAHTTDTQYF
TGCGCCAGTGGACTAGCGGGAGCCCATACCACAGATACGCAGTATTTT
>TRBD1|TRBV10-1|-|TRBJ1-6
CASSEYGTGASSYNSPLHF
TGCGCCAGCAGTGAGTACGGGACAGGGGCTAGCTCCTATAATTCACCCCTCCACTTT
>-|TRBV21-1|-|TRBJ2-7
CASSKEPGQVSYEQYF
TGTGCCAGCAGCAAAGAGCCGGGACAGGTCTCCTACGAGCAGTACTTC
>-|TRBV28|-|TRBJ1-1
CASSLLRGEAFF
TGTGCCAGCAGTTTACTAAGGGGTGAAGCTTTCTTT
>-|TRBV4-1|-|TRBJ2-2
CASSHPWLGTGELFF
TGCGCCAGCAGCCACCCGTGGCTAGGCACCGGGGAGCTGTTTTTT
>TRBD2|TRBV7-2|-|TRBJ2-1
CASSQYPGGNEQFF
TGTGCCAGCAGCCAATACCCGGGGGGTAATGAGCAGTTCTTC
>TRBD1|TRBV5-1|-|TRBJ1-2
CASSLATGTGNGYTF
TGCGCCAGCAGCTTGGCGACCGGGACAGGGAATGGCTACACCTTC
>-|TRBV5-5|-|TRBJ1-2
CASSLGGNYGYTF
TGTGCCAGCAGCTTGGGAGGGAACTATGGCTACACCTTC
>-|TRBV7-2|-|TRBJ2-7
CASRLDNSYEQYF
TGTGCCAGCAGACTGGACAACTCCTACGAGCAGTACTTC
>TRBD1|TRBV19|-|TRBJ2-1
CASRTDRGLGEQFF
TGTGCCAGTAGGACGGACAGGGGGCTTGGTGAGCAGTTCTTC
>TRBD1|TRBV5-1|-|TRBJ2-7
CASSPGQGSNEQYF
TGCGCCAGCAGCCCGGGACAGGGTTCCAACGAGCAGTACTTC
>TRBD2|TRBV11-2|-|TRBJ2-7
CASSLAGRRGSYEQYF
TGTGCCAGCAGCTTAGCCGGCAGGCGGGGGTCCTACGAGCAGTACTTC
>TRBD2|TRBV6-1|-|TRBJ2-7
CASGRGGSYEQYF
TGTGCCAGCGGGCGGGGGGGATCCTACGAGCAGTACTTC
>-|TRBV13|-|TRBJ2-7
CASSARQLSSYEQYF
TGTGCCAGCAGCGCCCGACAGTTGAGCTCCTACGAGCAGTACTTC
>TRBD1|TRBV29-1|few|TRBJ1-2
CSVEDQETGTGYTF
TGCAGCGTTGAAGATCAGGAGACAGGGACCGGCTACACCTTC
>TRBD1|TRBV7-8|few|TRBJ1-1
CASRDRENTEAFF
TGTGCCAGTCGGGACAGAGAGAACACTGAAGCTTTCTTT
>-|TRBV15|few|TRBJ2-7
CATSRDLTYEQYF
TGTGCCACCAGCAGAGATCTAACCTACGAGCAGTACTTC
>-|TRBV4-1|-|TRBJ1-2
CASSPTGQRYGYTF
TGCGCCAGCAGCCCAACAGGACAGCGATATGGCTACACCTTC
>-|TRBV25-1|-|TRBJ2-2
CASSEGGRHTGELFF
TGTGCCAGCAGTGAAGGCGGCAGACACACCGGGGAGCTGTTTTTT
>TRBD1|TRBV27|-|TRBJ1-2
CASSLSRGQGEDGYTF
TGTGCCAGCAGTTTATCGCGGGGACAGGGAGAGGATGGCTACACCTTC
>TRBD1|TRBV10-2|few|TRBJ1-1
CATETGIEAFF
TGCGCCACAGAGACAGGGATTGAAGCTTTCTTT
>-|TRBV28|-|TRBJ2-1
CASRAGGYNEQFF
TGTGCCAGCAGAGCCGGGGGCTACAATGAGCAGTTCTTC
>-|TRBV9|-|TRBJ2-1
CASSVGANPYNEQFF
TGTGCCAGCAGCGTGGGGGCCAACCCCTACAATGAGCAGTTCTTC
>-|TRBV5-1|-|TRBJ2-2
CASSLQASNTGELFF
TGCGCCAGCAGCTTGCAGGCCAGTAACACCGGGGAGCTGTTTTTT
>TRBD1|TRBV5-8|-|TRBJ1-1
CASRGDRGWTEAFF
TGTGCCAGCAGAGGGGACAGGGGATGGACTGAAGCTTTCTTT
>TRBD1|TRBV27|-|TRBJ1-6
CASSPGGQRYNSPLHF
TGTGCCAGCAGCCCCGGGGGACAGCGATATAATTCACCCCTCCACTTT
>-|TRBV14|-|TRBJ1-5
CASSQAYSNQPQHF
TGTGCCAGCAGCCAGGCATATAGCAATCAGCCCCAGCATTTT
>TRBD2|TRBV7-2|few|TRBJ2-7
CASSLNPPGLAPYEQYF
TGTGCCAGCAGCTTAAACCCCCCGGGACTAGCACCGTACGAGCAGTACTTC